This TCR beta chain is from a study of human T cells and chemical hapten exposure. General observations from the study: It was expanded TCRs that formed significantly more large CDR3 similarity clusters than controls did. Patch test score showed a positive correlation with PT1 expanded TCR counts. DPC sensitization left the count of TCRs above 1 in 1000 unchanged.

Time point indicated: patch test 3, about 24 weeks after DPC sensitization. Stated treatment: therapeutic diphenylcyclopropenone sensitization with weekly scalp DPC. This clonotype was seen ten or more times. Its specificity is unknown. The germline CDR1 and CDR2 sequences are SGHKS and YYEKEE (reference sequence). This CDR3 contains 13 residues. Trimming took 0 bases from V and 2 from J, leaving 6 bases between them. Library construction involved attaching unique molecular identifiers to individual cDNA molecules, which allowed quantitative, reproducible TCR counting. TCRdb reprocessed the RACE reads with MiXCR, giving one entry per CDR3 protein. The top ten clones hold under 2.5% of a sample with around 110,000 distinct CDR3 sequences, 11% of them seen once.

The sequence came from a woman in her 50s with alopecia areata. Some clones in this sample may be carry-over from other donors' samples. V gene TRBV5-5 combines with J gene TRBJ2-7; D is uncertain. This sample comprised whole blood, obtained in connection with sensitization to the hapten diphenylcyclopropenone (DPC). CDR3 DNA sequence: TGTGCCAGCAGCTTGGCCCCCACCTACGAGCAGTACTTC. Its protein product is CASSLAPTYEQYF.